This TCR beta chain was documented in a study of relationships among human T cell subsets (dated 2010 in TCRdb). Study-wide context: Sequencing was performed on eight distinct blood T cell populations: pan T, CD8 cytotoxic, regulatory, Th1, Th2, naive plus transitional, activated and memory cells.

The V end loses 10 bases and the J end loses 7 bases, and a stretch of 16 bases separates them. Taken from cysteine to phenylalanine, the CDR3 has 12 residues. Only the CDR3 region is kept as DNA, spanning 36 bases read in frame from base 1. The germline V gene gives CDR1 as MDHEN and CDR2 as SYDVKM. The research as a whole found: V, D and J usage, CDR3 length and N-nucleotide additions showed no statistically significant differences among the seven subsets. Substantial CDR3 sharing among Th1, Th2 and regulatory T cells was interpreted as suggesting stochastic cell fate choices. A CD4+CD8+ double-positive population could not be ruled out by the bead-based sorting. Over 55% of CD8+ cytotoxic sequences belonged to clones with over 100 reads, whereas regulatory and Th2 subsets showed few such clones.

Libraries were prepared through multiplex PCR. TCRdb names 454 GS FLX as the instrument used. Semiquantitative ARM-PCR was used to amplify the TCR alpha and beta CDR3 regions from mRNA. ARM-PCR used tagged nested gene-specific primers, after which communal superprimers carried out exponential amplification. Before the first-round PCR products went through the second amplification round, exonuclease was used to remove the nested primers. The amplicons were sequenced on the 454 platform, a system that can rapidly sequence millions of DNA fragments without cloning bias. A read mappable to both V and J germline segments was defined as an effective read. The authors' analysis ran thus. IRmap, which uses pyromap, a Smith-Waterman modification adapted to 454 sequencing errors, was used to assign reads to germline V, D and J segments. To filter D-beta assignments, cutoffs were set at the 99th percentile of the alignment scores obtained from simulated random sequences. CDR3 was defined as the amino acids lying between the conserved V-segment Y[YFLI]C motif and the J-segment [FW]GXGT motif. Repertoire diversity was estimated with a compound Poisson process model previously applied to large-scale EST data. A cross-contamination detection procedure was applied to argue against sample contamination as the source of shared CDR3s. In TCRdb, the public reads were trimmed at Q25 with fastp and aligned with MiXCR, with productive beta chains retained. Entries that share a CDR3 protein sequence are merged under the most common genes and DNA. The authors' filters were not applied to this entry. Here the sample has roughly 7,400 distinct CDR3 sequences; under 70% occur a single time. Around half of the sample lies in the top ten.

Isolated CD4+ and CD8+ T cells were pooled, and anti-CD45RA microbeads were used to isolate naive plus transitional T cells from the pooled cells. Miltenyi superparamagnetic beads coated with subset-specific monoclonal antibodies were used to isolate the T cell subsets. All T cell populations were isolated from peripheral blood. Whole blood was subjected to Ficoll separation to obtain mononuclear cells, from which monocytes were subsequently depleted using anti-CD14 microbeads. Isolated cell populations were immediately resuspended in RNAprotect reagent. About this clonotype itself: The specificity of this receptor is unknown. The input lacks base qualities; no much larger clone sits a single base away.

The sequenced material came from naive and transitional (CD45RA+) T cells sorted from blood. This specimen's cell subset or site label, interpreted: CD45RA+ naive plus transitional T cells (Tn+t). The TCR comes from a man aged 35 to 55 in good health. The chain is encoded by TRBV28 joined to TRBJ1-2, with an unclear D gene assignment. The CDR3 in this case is CAIYTVVRGYTF. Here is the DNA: TGTGCCATCTACACGGTCGTTCGTGGCTACACCTTC.